The rows below give T cell receptor beta chains drawn from one sample of a study of blood T cell repertoires in COVID-19. Using immunoSEQ multiplex PCR, the repertoire was profiled, and TCRdb retains in-frame clones only, with some absent. The sample yields about 120,000 clones, 65% to 90% seen once. Specimen: peripheral blood. The receptors stem from a woman older than 75 with acute or convalescent COVID-19. Both conserved end residues are part of each CDR3. The D gene is left open where the match is weak. For some rows the clone size is stated as once, few or many, or as a class when expanded; others skip it.

CDR3 DNA: TGTGCCAGCAGCTTATCCCGTACAGGGACAGGAGCTGGCTACACCTTC
CDR3 protein: CASSLSRTGTGAGYTF
D gene: TRBD1
clone size: -
CDR3 length: 16
V gene: TRBV7-8
J gene: TRBJ1-2

CDR3 DNA: TGTGCCAGTCGGACAGGGGCGTCCTCTGGAAACACCATATATTTT
CDR3 protein: CASRTGASSGNTIYF
D gene: TRBD1
clone size: -
CDR3 length: 15
V gene: TRBV19
J gene: TRBJ1-3

CDR3 DNA: TGTGCCACCAGTGATTGGTCCGACAGGGGGCTTGAGACCCAGTACTTC
CDR3 protein: CATSDWSDRGLETQYF
D gene: TRBD1
clone size: -
CDR3 length: 16
V gene: TRBV24-1
J gene: TRBJ2-5

CDR3 DNA: TGTGCCAGCAGTTACCCCAGCCCCGGAGGTCAGCCCCAGCATTTT
CDR3 protein: CASSYPSPGGQPQHF
D gene: -
clone size: -
CDR3 length: 15
V gene: TRBV6-2/TRBV6-3
J gene: TRBJ1-5

CDR3 DNA: TGTGCCAGCAGCTCCCGGGACAGGGGGTCCTATGGCTACACCTTC
CDR3 protein: CASSSRDRGSYGYTF
D gene: TRBD1
clone size: -
CDR3 length: 15
V gene: TRBV7-9
J gene: TRBJ1-2

CDR3 DNA: TGTGCCACCCGGACAGGACTCAATCAGCCCCAGCATTTT
CDR3 protein: CATRTGLNQPQHF
D gene: TRBD1
clone size: -
CDR3 length: 13
V gene: TRBV6-5
J gene: TRBJ1-5

CDR3 DNA: TGTGCCAGCACCCCGGCAGGGGGCATCGCTGAAGCTTTCTTT
CDR3 protein: CASTPAGGIAEAFF
D gene: TRBD1
clone size: once
CDR3 length: 14
V gene: TRBV19
J gene: TRBJ1-1

CDR3 DNA: TGTGCCAGCAGTTCAGGACAGGGGTTGACAGATACGCAGTATTTT
CDR3 protein: CASSSGQGLTDTQYF
D gene: TRBD1
clone size: -
CDR3 length: 15
V gene: TRBV6-2/TRBV6-3
J gene: TRBJ2-3

CDR3 DNA: TGTGCCAGTAGTATATCCGGCAGGGCAGGCGGCTACACCTTC
CDR3 protein: CASSISGRAGGYTF
D gene: -
clone size: -
CDR3 length: 14
V gene: TRBV19
J gene: TRBJ1-2

CDR3 DNA: TGTGCCAGCAGTGCTGCGGGGTCCAATCAGCCCCAGCATTTT
CDR3 protein: CASSAAGSNQPQHF
D gene: -
clone size: few
CDR3 length: 14
V gene: TRBV28
J gene: TRBJ1-5

CDR3 DNA: TGTGCCAGCTCACCGGATAGAAACTACGGGGGCTACACCTTC
CDR3 protein: CASSPDRNYGGYTF
D gene: -
clone size: -
CDR3 length: 14
V gene: TRBV18
J gene: TRBJ1-2

CDR3 DNA: TGTGCCAGCAGCTTAGCGGCCTTAAACACCGGGGAGCTGTTTTTT
CDR3 protein: CASSLAALNTGELFF
D gene: -
clone size: -
CDR3 length: 15
V gene: TRBV7-9
J gene: TRBJ2-2

CDR3 DNA: TGTGCCAGCAGTCTCCCGACAGGTAATCAGCCCCAGCATTTT
CDR3 protein: CASSLPTGNQPQHF
D gene: -
clone size: -
CDR3 length: 14
V gene: TRBV28
J gene: TRBJ1-5

CDR3 DNA: TGCGCCAGCAGCTCGAGACCGGGGGAAGAAAAACTGTTTTTT
CDR3 protein: CASSSRPGEEKLFF
D gene: -
clone size: -
CDR3 length: 14
V gene: TRBV5-1
J gene: TRBJ1-4

CDR3 DNA: TGTGCCAGCAGTTACTCGCGCGGGTTTGGCTACACCTTC
CDR3 protein: CASSYSRGFGYTF
D gene: -
clone size: -
CDR3 length: 13
V gene: TRBV6-5
J gene: TRBJ1-2

CDR3 DNA: TGTGCCAGCAGCATCGGGACAGGGGTTGAAGCTTTCTTT
CDR3 protein: CASSIGTGVEAFF
D gene: TRBD1
clone size: few
CDR3 length: 13
V gene: TRBV7-9
J gene: TRBJ1-1

CDR3 DNA: TGTGCCAGCAGTTACTCGAACTGGCCCCAGCATTTT
CDR3 protein: CASSYSNWPQHF
D gene: -
clone size: -
CDR3 length: 12
V gene: TRBV6-6
J gene: TRBJ1-5

CDR3 DNA: TGCGCCAGCAGCCCTAATTCCTACGAGCAGTACTTC
CDR3 protein: CASSPNSYEQYF
D gene: -
clone size: -
CDR3 length: 12
V gene: TRBV5-1
J gene: TRBJ2-7

CDR3 DNA: TGTGCCAGCGGCCCTGGGCAGGGCTATAATTCACCCCTCCACTTT
CDR3 protein: CASGPGQGYNSPLHF
D gene: -
clone size: -
CDR3 length: 15
V gene: TRBV9
J gene: TRBJ1-6

CDR3 DNA: TGTGCCATCACCCGCGGACAGGGAGTCTACACTGAAGCTTTCTTT
CDR3 protein: CAITRGQGVYTEAFF
D gene: TRBD1
clone size: -
CDR3 length: 15
V gene: TRBV10-3
J gene: TRBJ1-1

CDR3 DNA: TGTGCCAGCAGCTTCCTGTCCGGGGAGCTGTTTTTT
CDR3 protein: CASSFLSGELFF
D gene: -
clone size: -
CDR3 length: 12
V gene: TRBV7-9
J gene: TRBJ2-2

CDR3 DNA: TGTGCCAGCTCAGGGTCCTGGACAGACACTGAAGCTTTCTTT
CDR3 protein: CASSGSWTDTEAFF
D gene: -
clone size: -
CDR3 length: 14
V gene: TRBV18
J gene: TRBJ1-1

CDR3 DNA: TGTGCCAGTAGTATGAGAGGAGACGGGGAGCTGTTTTTT
CDR3 protein: CASSMRGDGELFF
D gene: -
clone size: -
CDR3 length: 13
V gene: TRBV19
J gene: TRBJ2-2

CDR3 DNA: TGTGCCAGCAGCTTTAGGGGGAGCGCCTCAAGCTCCTATAATTCACCCCTCCACTTT
CDR3 protein: CASSFRGSASSSYNSPLHF
D gene: -
clone size: -
CDR3 length: 19
V gene: TRBV11-2
J gene: TRBJ1-6

CDR3 DNA: TGTGCCACCAGTGATTCCCCTGGGTTCGGGGGCTACACCTTC
CDR3 protein: CATSDSPGFGGYTF
D gene: -
clone size: -
CDR3 length: 14
V gene: TRBV24-1
J gene: TRBJ1-2

CDR3 DNA: TGTGCCAGCAGCTTGTTGGGAGGACCCCAGCATTTT
CDR3 protein: CASSLLGGPQHF
D gene: -
clone size: -
CDR3 length: 12
V gene: TRBV11-2
J gene: TRBJ1-5

CDR3 DNA: TGTGCCAGCAGGAATACAGGGGTCGGCGAAAAACTGTTTTTT
CDR3 protein: CASRNTGVGEKLFF
D gene: TRBD1
clone size: -
CDR3 length: 14
V gene: TRBV28
J gene: TRBJ1-4

CDR3 DNA: TGTGCCAGCAGCCCGCAGGGGGCTAATAATTCACCCCTCCACTTT
CDR3 protein: CASSPQGANNSPLHF
D gene: TRBD1
clone size: -
CDR3 length: 15
V gene: TRBV3-1/TRBV3-2
J gene: TRBJ1-6

CDR3 DNA: TGTGCCAGCAGTCGAGGGGCGTTATCTGGGGCCAACGTCCTGACTTTC
CDR3 protein: CASSRGALSGANVLTF
D gene: -
clone size: -
CDR3 length: 16
V gene: TRBV6-6
J gene: TRBJ2-6

CDR3 DNA: TGTGCCAGCAGCTTGGTTCAGGGGTTTGCTGAAGCTTTCTTT
CDR3 protein: CASSLVQGFAEAFF
D gene: -
clone size: -
CDR3 length: 14
V gene: TRBV5-8
J gene: TRBJ1-1

CDR3 DNA: TGTGCCAGCACGGAGACAGGCAAATATGGCTACACCTTC
CDR3 protein: CASTETGKYGYTF
D gene: -
clone size: -
CDR3 length: 13
V gene: TRBV28
J gene: TRBJ1-2

CDR3 DNA: TGTGCCAGCAGCTTAAGGGGGCGGCCTAATGAGCAGTTCTTC
CDR3 protein: CASSLRGRPNEQFF
D gene: TRBD1
clone size: -
CDR3 length: 14
V gene: TRBV5-4
J gene: TRBJ2-1

CDR3 DNA: TGTGCCAGCAGTTCTACCGGCGGGGGGCCCTCCGTTCAGCCCCAGCATTTT
CDR3 protein: CASSSTGGGPSVQPQHF
D gene: -
clone size: -
CDR3 length: 17
V gene: TRBV7-8
J gene: TRBJ1-5

CDR3 DNA: TGTGCCAGCAGCTTAGTAGGGCAGGGGTATGGCTACACCTTC
CDR3 protein: CASSLVGQGYGYTF
D gene: -
clone size: -
CDR3 length: 14
V gene: TRBV11-2
J gene: TRBJ1-2

CDR3 DNA: TGTGCCAGCAGCCGCCAGCCGTCCGGGTCTTCCCCCCAAGAGACCCAGTACTTC
CDR3 protein: CASSRQPSGSSPQETQYF
D gene: -
clone size: -
CDR3 length: 18
V gene: TRBV7-9
J gene: TRBJ2-5

CDR3 DNA: TGTGCCAGCAGCCAACCAGGGGGCTATGGCTACACCTTC
CDR3 protein: CASSQPGGYGYTF
D gene: TRBD1
clone size: -
CDR3 length: 13
V gene: TRBV14
J gene: TRBJ1-2

CDR3 DNA: TGTGCCAGCAGTGGAGCGGAGGCAGACCAAGAGACCCAGTACTTC
CDR3 protein: CASSGAEADQETQYF
D gene: -
clone size: -
CDR3 length: 15
V gene: TRBV27
J gene: TRBJ2-5

CDR3 DNA: TGTGCCAGCAGTCGACAGGGCTTCTCCTACAATGAGCAGTTCTTC
CDR3 protein: CASSRQGFSYNEQFF
D gene: TRBD1
clone size: -
CDR3 length: 15
V gene: TRBV6-5
J gene: TRBJ2-1

CDR3 DNA: TGTGCCAGCAGCCCCCAGCGGGGTAACACTGAAGCTTTCTTT
CDR3 protein: CASSPQRGNTEAFF
D gene: -
clone size: -
CDR3 length: 14
V gene: TRBV7-8
J gene: TRBJ1-1